The 12 T cell receptor beta chains presented below share a single source sample, sequenced in a study of T-cell reconstitution after alpha-beta-depleted transplantation in children. Unique molecular identifiers were incorporated when the TCRbeta library was constructed. Via MiXCR, TCRdb re-called the PCR reads, giving one row per CDR3 protein. The table records hundreds of thousands of distinct CDR3 sequences, 10% to 15% of them present only once. The sequencing here drew on PBMCs, taken before TCRalphabeta/CD19-depleted stem cell transplant. The receptors were gathered from a girl aged 2-10 years with congenital amegakaryocytic thrombocytopenia, due to receive a stem cell transplant.

The chain is built from TRBV20-1 and TRBJ2-7; perhaps TRBD1 as D (5 bases). The CDR3 length is 13 residues. Germline CDR1 reads DFQATT; CDR2 reads SNEGSKA (reference sequence). Trimming took off 3 bases at V and 6 bases at J, with 15 bases between the two ends. The CDR3 is CSASPGHLPEQYF. CDR3 coding DNA: TGCAGTGCTAGTCCCGGACACCTGCCCGAGCAGTACTTC.

The V call is TRBV18, the J call TRBJ2-7; 12 bases align to TRBD2. The CDR3 contains 17 residues. V trimming: 0 bases; J trimming: 8 bases; junction bases outside the gene matches: 11. Germline lookup yields CDR1 KGHSH and CDR2 LQKENI. The CDR3 spells CASSPPILLAGGVKQYF. CDR3 DNA sequence: TGTGCCAGCTCACCACCGATCCTCCTAGCGGGAGGGGTGAAGCAGTACTTC.

This clonotype was detected ten times or more. The rearrangement links TRBV27 to TRBJ2-2; 9 nucleotides align to TRBD2. Germline lookup yields CDR1 MNHEY and CDR2 SMNVEV (reference sequence). The V and J ends lost 8 bases and 4 bases, in that order; junction bases with no gene match: 17. The length of the CDR3 is 18 residues. This chain's CDR3 is CASALGLAGMTLTGELFF. The CDR3 DNA sequence: TGTGCCAGCGCACTGGGGCTAGCGGGGATGACTCTCACCGGGGAGCTGTTTTTT.

The rearrangement links TRBV7-2 to TRBJ2-7; D is perhaps TRBD1 (6 bases). Trimming removed 1 base from V and 0 bases from J, with 13 bases in between. Germline values: CDR1 SGHTA, CDR2 FQGNSA. This CDR3 region has 16 residues. CDR3 DNA sequence: TGTGCCAGCAGCTTAGGCCTGGGACATAGCTCCTACGAGCAGTACTTC. It is translated as CASSLGLGHSSYEQYF.

This clonotype was observed a handful of times. The CDR3 is CASTRGDTYGYTF. CDR3 nucleotides: TGTGCCAGCACCCGTGGAGATACCTATGGCTACACCTTC. This chain links TRBV7-2 with TRBJ1-2; D is undetermined. Germline V gene sequence: CDR1 SGHTA, CDR2 FQGNSA. There are 13 residues in the CDR3. V was pared by 7 bases and J by 4 bases, with 13 bases between.

The chain recombines TRBV11-2 with TRBJ2-6; D is ambiguous. This CDR3 has 15 amino acids. Trimming removed 2 bases from V and 3 bases from J, with 8 bases in between. Germline assignment: CDR1 SGHAT and CDR2 FQNNGV. CDR3 protein: CASSLQMGGANVLTF. The CDR3 nucleotides read TGTGCCAGCAGCTTACAGATGGGTGGGGCCAACGTCCTGACTTTC.

This clonotype was seen more than once but under ten times. V and J are TRBV11-2 and TRBJ2-1, with 10 bases aligning to TRBD2. Germline CDR1 is SGHAT and CDR2 is FQNNGV. The CDR3 runs 17 residues. The V gene end was trimmed by 1 base and the J gene end by 7 bases; junction bases not matched to a gene: 10. In nucleotides, the CDR3 is TGTGCCAGCAGCTTAGGTGCTAGCGGGAGATTGGAAAATGAGCAGTTCTTC. Encoded protein: CASSLGASGRLENEQFF.

The chain recombines TRBV29-1 with TRBJ2-3, with D unresolved. Trimming stripped 7 bases from V and 1 base from J, with 15 bases between. CDR3 length: 14 amino acids. Germline V gives CDR1 SQVTM, CDR2 ANQGSEA. CDR3 nucleotide sequence: TGCAGCGACAAAACTTCAGAGGGCACAGATACGCAGTATTTT. Its translation is CSDKTSEGTDTQYF.

This clonotype was seen only a few times. The CDR3 sequence: CASSPRLGGNYNEQFF. CDR3 coding DNA: TGCGCCAGCAGCCCCAGGTTGGGGGGGAACTACAATGAGCAGTTCTTC. V is TRBV5-1 and J is TRBJ2-1; 7 bases are a match to TRBD2. The CDR3 runs to 16 residues. The germline CDR1 and CDR2 sequences are SGHRS and YFSETQ. Trimming removed 4 bases from V and 3 bases from J; junction bases left unmatched: 10.

This clonotype has a count of ten or more. V gene TRBV12-3 or TRBV12-4 combines with J gene TRBJ2-3; possible D gene TRBD2, 6 bases. The ends were cut back, 6 bases at V and 2 bases at J, with 9 bases in the middle. The CDR3 spans 13 residues. This chain's CDR3 is CASRGRTTDTQYF. The CDR3 region has the DNA TGTGCCAGCAGAGGGAGGACCACAGATACGCAGTATTTT.

This clonotype was recorded at least ten times. V gene TRBV29-1 combines with J gene TRBJ2-3; 8 bases are a match to TRBD2. The V gene end was trimmed by 4 bases and the J gene end by 6 bases; junction bases not matched to a gene: 9. CDR1 SQVTM and CDR2 ANQGSEA come from the germline V gene. The CDR3 is 14 residues long. In DNA, the CDR3 is TGCAGCGTTGTCGGTCCGGGAGGGCCGGATACGCAGTATTTT. It is translated as CSVVGPGGPDTQYF.

Ten or more counts support this clonotype. The chain joins TRBV20-1 to TRBJ2-1; 9 nucleotides line up with TRBD2. V gave up 6 bases and J gave up 6 bases; unmatched junction bases: 18. Germline CDR1 is DFQATT and CDR2 is SNEGSKA (reference sequence). CDR3 length: 17 residues. The CDR3 bases are TGCAGTGCCCCAAGGACCTTAGCGGGAGAAGTGGGCAATGAGCAGTTCTTC. Its protein product is CSAPRTLAGEVGNEQFF.